Listed below are T cell receptor beta chains from one sample, sequenced in a study of blood T cell repertoires in COVID-19. Profiling relied on immunoSEQ multiplex PCR, and the TCRdb table lists in-frame clones only, not all of them. The table has tens of thousands of clones, about 88% seen once. The specimen was peripheral blood. The receptors were gathered from a human donor in a cohort sampled during active COVID-19. CDR3s include the opening cysteine and the closing phenylalanine or tryptophan.

v_call cdr3_aa
TRBV5-8 CASSLGGGQGRRGYEQYF
TRBV4-1 CASGFRQGAPNEKLFF
TRBV27 CASSQGFSTDTQYF
TRBV10-3 CAIRVDRGRDEQFF
TRBV3-1/TRBV3-2 CASSQEVSGGGTDTQYF
TRBV29-1 CSVRTGRTGELFF
TRBV5-1 CASRVEGNYGYTF
TRBV12-3/TRBV12-4 CASSGGQGYGYTF
TRBV30 CAWSPGSTDTQYF
TRBV7-3 CASSETQGPYEQYF
TRBV28 CASSLRTGSSYNSPLHF
TRBV3-1/TRBV3-2 CASSQGRGPDEQFF
TRBV5-6 CASSLEGTPNTEAFF
TRBV18 CASSKTSEGAYEQYF
TRBV11-2 CASSLPAGVHGEQFF
TRBV5-5 CASSTDSNYGYTF
TRBV5-1 CASSTTQGSYGYTF
TRBV6-5 CASRKGQNDQPQHF
TRBV3-1/TRBV3-2 CASSQVAFQLNTGELFF
TRBV6-5 CASSRLLAAGELFF
TRBV6-5 CASVSGTTLGEAFF
TRBV5-4 CASSFELAGGPRSTDTQYF
TRBV30 CAWMGILTDATHANEKLFF
TRBV5-6 CASSPGDRYEQYF
TRBV3-1/TRBV3-2 CASSQGQGGSPLHF
TRBV3-1/TRBV3-2 CASSLGAGFTGELFF
TRBV3-1/TRBV3-2 CASSQGGLGGHNEQFF
TRBV11-1 CASSLDSGAFF
TRBV3-1/TRBV3-2 CASSQDGQSYEQYF
TRBV19 CASSIQAGGDEQFF
TRBV7-9 CASSSTGFSYEQYF
TRBV5-5 CASSLTSAETQYF
TRBV6-4 CASSAVGQIDQPQHF
TRBV2 CASSPLAGATSTQYF
TRBV7-6 CASSPGGGGAYNEQFF
TRBV19 CASTPDRGRVDEQFF
TRBV7-8 CASSLVSGTELLEPQHF
TRBV28 CASRGAGTDTQYF
TRBV6-1 CASSDRYDRDNTEAFF
TRBV27 CASKTVNYGYTF
TRBV18 CASSPGTSGSSDTQYF
TRBV10-3 CAISGGTINGELFF
TRBV10-3 CAISEWTDGGNQPQHF
TRBV6-2/TRBV6-3 CASSQRVLDQETQYF
TRBV3-1/TRBV3-2 CASSRPGQGVYEQYF
TRBV7-3 CASSFHLDGGNEQFF
TRBV7-9 CASSLASQGTTWGEQYF
TRBV4-2 CASSHRRLEETGELFF
TRBV3-1/TRBV3-2 CASSQNPRGDYGYTF
TRBV5-1 CASSPPWGGSYEQYF
TRBV6-4 CASSGWATYSDTQYF
TRBV7-2 CASSSSSGVIYEQYF
TRBV2 CASRAGASYNSPLHF
TRBV11-2 CASSSYRGTSGELFF
TRBV6-5 CASREDGRGGYTF
TRBV12-3/TRBV12-4 CASSLMSEQFF
TRBV28 CASSRGRGRIDTGELFF
TRBV2 CASMWGVWGSETQYF
TRBV6-6 CASNPGQTNEQFF